The rows below give T cell receptor beta chains drawn from one sample of a study of cytomegalovirus exposure and HLA in healthy donors. Measured with immunoSEQ multiplex PCR; TCRdb has only the in-frame clones, and not every one. Here the sample table reports 130,000 or so clones. Sequenced: PBMCs. The source is a woman in her late teens or twenties in good health and CMV-seronegative. Both conserved end residues are part of each CDR3. A D gene is named only where the DNA matches it firmly.

j_gene | v_gene | d_gene | CDR3aa | CDR3nt
TRBJ2-3 | TRBV2 | - | CASSEGGEFFASPTDTQYF | TGTGCCAGCAGTGAAGGGGGAGAGTTCTTTGCCAGTCCCACAGATACGCAGTATTTT
TRBJ1-1 | TRBV7-9 | - | CASSLQLNTEAFF | TGTGCCAGCAGCTTACAGTTGAACACTGAAGCTTTCTTT
TRBJ2-1 | TRBV5-1 | - | CASGTASTYNEQFF | TGCGCCAGCGGCACAGCAAGTACCTACAATGAGCAGTTCTTC
TRBJ1-5 | TRBV13 | - | CASSLRDQPQHF | TGTGCCAGCAGCTTACGGGATCAGCCCCAGCATTTT
TRBJ1-5 | TRBV7-2 | TRBD1 | CASTSWDRGGPQHF | TGTGCCAGCACCTCATGGGACAGGGGCGGTCCCCAGCATTTT
TRBJ2-1 | TRBV6-5 | - | CASRAPGVNEQFF | TGTGCCAGCAGAGCCCCGGGGGTAAATGAGCAGTTCTTC
TRBJ1-1 | TRBV4-3 | - | CASSPEPGLEAFF | TGCGCCAGCAGCCCGGAGCCGGGACTTGAAGCTTTCTTT
TRBJ2-5 | TRBV4-3 | - | CASSRGGTGETQYF | TGCGCCAGCAGCCGCGGCGGGACGGGGGAGACCCAGTACTTC
TRBJ2-2 | TRBV6-1 | TRBD2 | CASSEVVPGLVLVGELFF | TGTGCCAGCAGTGAAGTGGTTCCGGGACTAGTTTTAGTCGGGGAGCTGTTTTTT
TRBJ2-3 | TRBV7-3 | - | CASSLTYLQKQYF | TGTGCCAGCAGCTTAACGTACCTGCAGAAGCAGTATTTT
TRBJ2-1 | TRBV13 | - | CASSSVGGRSYNEQFF | TGTGCCAGCAGCTCCGTGGGGGGAAGGAGCTACAATGAGCAGTTCTTC
TRBJ2-5 | TRBV5-1 | TRBD1 | CASSLADRQGETQYF | TGCGCCAGCAGCTTGGCCGACAGACAGGGAGAGACCCAGTACTTC
TRBJ2-1 | TRBV2 | TRBD1 | CASKVWDSTYNEQFF | TGTGCCAGCAAGGTTTGGGACAGCACCTACAATGAGCAGTTCTTC
TRBJ2-3 | TRBV7-2 | TRBD2 | CASSPFSGRGGDTQYF | TGTGCCAGCAGCCCATTTAGCGGGAGGGGGGGCGATACGCAGTATTTT
TRBJ2-2 | TRBV7-7 | TRBD2 | CASSPSRASGRGELFF | TGTGCTAGCAGCCCCTCCCGGGCTAGCGGGAGAGGGGAGCTGTTTTTT
TRBJ1-3 | TRBV7-2 | - | CASSLGAVTSGNTIYF | TGTGCCAGCAGCTTAGGGGCAGTCACCTCTGGAAACACCATATATTTT
TRBJ2-2 | TRBV27 | - | CASSLWGAPGAGELFF | TGTGCCAGCAGTTTATGGGGAGCTCCCGGGGCCGGGGAGCTGTTTTTT
TRBJ2-1 | TRBV19 | TRBD1 | CASSKPGQGFNEQFF | TGTGCCAGTAGTAAACCGGGACAGGGGTTCAATGAGCAGTTCTTC
TRBJ2-5 | TRBV5-4 | TRBD1 | CASSLQGAQETQYF | TGTGCCAGCAGCTTACAGGGGGCGCAGGAGACCCAGTACTTC
TRBJ2-5 | TRBV21-1 | - | CASSKAWSAGVSETQYF | TGTGCCAGCAGCAAAGCTTGGTCAGCGGGAGTGTCAGAGACCCAGTACTTC
TRBJ1-2 | TRBV10-3 | TRBD1 | CAITTRGTGSIRSTGYTF | TGTGCCATCACCACTAGGGGGACAGGGTCGATCAGGTCAACCGGCTACACCTTC
TRBJ2-5 | TRBV5-1 | - | CASSLGRVINQETQYF | TGCGCCAGCAGCTTGGGCAGGGTGATTAACCAAGAGACCCAGTACTTC
TRBJ2-1 | TRBV14 | TRBD2 | CASSQDIHGAGESNEQFF | TGTGCCAGCAGCCAAGATATTCACGGGGCGGGAGAGAGCAATGAGCAGTTCTTC
TRBJ1-2 | TRBV6-6 | TRBD1 | CASSYQGQIYGYTF | TGTGCCAGCAGTTACCAGGGACAGATCTATGGCTACACCTTC
TRBJ2-5 | TRBV7-2 | - | CASSFIAGFQETQYF | TGTGCCAGCAGCTTCATAGCCGGGTTCCAAGAGACCCAGTACTTC
TRBJ1-5 | TRBV28 | - | CASTEGMGSNQPQHF | TGTGCCAGCACCGAGGGTATGGGTAGCAATCAGCCCCAGCATTTT
TRBJ1-3 | TRBV28 | TRBD1 | CASSTTGTGVDGNTIYF | TGTGCCAGCAGTACTACCGGGACAGGGGTAGATGGAAACACCATATATTTT
TRBJ2-2 | TRBV7-2 | TRBD1 | CASSRTGANTGELFF | TGTGCCAGCAGCCGGACAGGGGCCAACACCGGGGAGCTGTTTTTT
TRBJ2-1 | TRBV9 | TRBD1 | CASSPSGTGYNEQFF | TGTGCCAGCAGCCCGTCCGGGACAGGCTACAATGAGCAGTTCTTC
TRBJ2-1 | TRBV7-9 | TRBD2 | CASSFTTSGRASTYNEQFF | TGTGCCAGCAGCTTTACGACTAGCGGGAGGGCCTCGACCTACAATGAGCAGTTCTTC
TRBJ1-2 | TRBV14 | - | CASSQDPPKGRGPNYGYTF | TGTGCCAGCAGCCAAGATCCGCCGAAAGGGAGGGGACCGAACTATGGCTACACCTTC
TRBJ2-2 | TRBV10-2 | TRBD2 | CASSGKREGTGELFF | TGCGCCAGCAGTGGAAAGCGGGAGGGCACCGGGGAGCTGTTTTTT
TRBJ1-5 | TRBV5-1 | - | CASSLGVMGQNQPQHF | TGCGCCAGCAGCTTGGGAGTTATGGGCCAAAATCAGCCCCAGCATTTT
TRBJ2-7 | TRBV9 | TRBD1 | CASSVAGTADYEQYF | TGTGCCAGCAGCGTAGCCGGGACAGCTGATTACGAGCAGTACTTC